A selection of T cell receptor beta chains follows, all from one sample in a study of blood T cells in healthy people across ages. TCRdb independently ran MiXCR on the 5' RACE reads; one entry per CDR3 protein. There are about 800,000 distinct CDR3 sequences in the sample; 25% occur only once, and 3% to 4.5% lies in the top ten. These data also featured in a second study, about T cells of mothers and their children.

The sample taken for sequencing was blood. These receptors were obtained from a boy aged 5-17 years in good health. Both conserved end residues are part of each CDR3. D genes are given only for firm matches. Rows may omit the clone size; those that give it use once, few, many or a size class.

V,D,size,J,CDR3,DNA
TRBV12-3/TRBV12-4,.,few,TRBJ2-7,CASSLALQGYEQYF,TGTGCCAGCAGTTTAGCGCTACAGGGTTACGAGCAGTACTTC
TRBV5-1,.,.,TRBJ2-2,CASSLTEVNTGELFF,TGCGCCAGCAGCTTGACCGAAGTGAACACCGGGGAGCTGTTTTTT
TRBV29-1,.,many,TRBJ2-4,CSASNDRIQYF,TGCAGCGCCTCTAACGACCGGATTCAGTACTTC
TRBV29-1,TRBD1,few,TRBJ2-7,CSVDGTGNFGQYF,TGCAGCGTTGACGGGACAGGGAATTTTGGGCAGTACTTC
TRBV28,.,.,TRBJ2-7,CASSIIGVTAYEQYF,TGTGCCAGCAGTATCATTGGGGTGACGGCCTACGAGCAGTACTTC
TRBV7-9,TRBD1,few,TRBJ2-6,CASSTSLDRGWSGANVLTF,TGTGCCAGCAGCACGTCCCTGGACAGGGGGTGGTCTGGGGCCAACGTCCTGACTTTC
TRBV20-1,.,once,TRBJ2-5,CSARDNLETQYF,TGCAGTGCTAGAGATAATCTGGAGACCCAGTACTTC
TRBV28,TRBD1,.,TRBJ2-7,CASSTMGTGPYEQYF,TGTGCCAGCAGCACAATGGGGACAGGGCCCTACGAGCAGTACTTC
TRBV7-2,.,.,TRBJ1-5,CASSPRANQPQHF,TGTGCCAGCTCTCCCCGGGCTAATCAGCCCCAGCATTTT
TRBV18,TRBD1,few,TRBJ2-1,CASSPNTGGNEQFF,TGTGCCAGCTCACCAAATACAGGGGGCAATGAGCAGTTCTTC
TRBV5-4,TRBD1,.,TRBJ2-4,CASSSGGERAKNIQYF,TGTGCCAGCAGCTCAGGGGGCGAACGGGCCAAAAACATTCAGTACTTC
TRBV9,.,few,TRBJ2-3,CASSVPQRETITDTQYF,TGTGCCAGCAGCGTACCCCAACGGGAAACGATCACAGATACGCAGTATTTT
TRBV25-1,.,.,TRBJ2-1,CASQGKAYNEQFF,TGTGCCAGCCAGGGGAAGGCCTACAATGAGCAGTTCTTC
TRBV6-7,.,.,TRBJ2-2,CASSDGKDGGKAGELFF,TGTGCCAGCAGTGACGGAAAAGATGGGGGAAAAGCGGGGGAGCTGTTTTTT
TRBV4-1,TRBD1,few,TRBJ2-1,CASSQDPGGLGNEQFF,TGCGCCAGCAGCCAAGATCCAGGGGGTTTAGGGAATGAGCAGTTCTTC
TRBV5-4,.,few,TRBJ2-2,CASSLVQDPNTGELFF,TGTGCCAGCAGCTTGGTCCAGGATCCGAACACCGGGGAGCTGTTTTTT
TRBV28,TRBD2,few,TRBJ2-1,CASSLWIGLAGAGNEQFF,TGTGCCAGCAGTTTATGGATCGGACTAGCGGGAGCTGGGAATGAGCAGTTCTTC
TRBV20-1,.,.,TRBJ2-5,CSASFGSSPLRETQYF,TGCAGTGCTAGCTTCGGGAGTAGCCCCCTCCGAGAGACCCAGTACTTC
TRBV29-1,.,.,TRBJ2-5,CSGAPLETQYF,TGCAGCGGAGCGCCCTTGGAGACCCAGTACTTC
TRBV9,.,few,TRBJ2-7,CASSVTSLFSYEQYF,TGTGCCAGCAGCGTAACTAGCCTTTTCTCCTACGAGCAGTACTTC